This TCR beta chain was sequenced in a study of glioma-infiltrating T cells. Study-level results: CDR3 overlap between tissue and blood was very small. Tissue-blood divergence was below expectation in non-neoplastic patients, above in gliomas.

This clonotype was counted ten times or more. What it binds is not known. There are 13 residues in the CDR3. Trimming shortened V by 5 bases and J by 3 bases, and 11 bases separated the two germline ends. Germline V CDR1 and CDR2: MNHNS, SASEGT. Amplification of TCR alpha and beta CDR3 regions from RNA used iRepertoire nested multiplex PCR. Input was 100-400 ng of tissue mRNA or PBMC total RNA. Using its own MiXCR run on the multiplex PCR reads, TCRdb lists one record per CDR3 protein. The table shows approximately 190,000 distinct CDR3 sequences, with approximately 30% occurring only once. The chain recombines TRBV6-1 with TRBJ2-7; D uncertain. The source of this sequence is a human donor with low-grade glioma or glioblastoma, undergoing nonglioma brain surgery, or in good health (not recorded which). Sequenced input: glioma tissue, nonneoplastic brain tissue, or PBMCs (not recorded which). The CDR3 spells CASSPADDYEQYF. CDR3 bases: TGTGCCAGCAGTCCCGCGGACGACTACGAGCAGTACTTC.